This is a list of T cell receptor beta chains from one sample in a study of T cells in Graves' hyperthyroidism and ophthalmopathy. TCRdb redid the calling of the multiplex PCR reads with MiXCR, one entry per CDR3 protein. Among fewer than 600,000 distinct CDR3 sequences listed, less than 15% were seen once. The sample consisted of blood. These receptors were taken from a woman aged 40 to 50 with Graves' hyperthyroidism. Both conserved end residues are part of each CDR3. D genes are given only for firm matches. Part of the rows lack a size; the others show once, few, many or a class for expanded clones.

many | TRBJ2-1 | TRBV30 | TRBD2 | TGTGCCTGGAGAACTAGCGGGAGCTACAATGAGCAGTTCTTC | CAWRTSGSYNEQFF
many | TRBJ2-6 | TRBV7-2 | - | TGTGCCAGCAGCTTCCAGTCTGGGGCCAACGTCCTGACTTTC | CASSFQSGANVLTF
- | TRBJ2-2 | TRBV9 | TRBD2 | TGTGCCAGTACGACTAGCGGGAGTTTCTCCGGGGAGCTGTTTTTT | CASTTSGSFSGELFF
many | TRBJ2-3 | TRBV27 | TRBD2 | TGTGCCAGCAGTTTAGAAGGGAGGGACACAGATACGCAGTATTTT | CASSLEGRDTDTQYF
many | TRBJ2-1 | TRBV29-1 | - | TGCAGCGCACCGACTGGCTACAATGAGCAGTTCTTC | CSAPTGYNEQFF
few | TRBJ1-1 | TRBV14 | - | TGTGCCAGCAGCCAAGTATCAGGGGATGAAGCTTTCTTT | CASSQVSGDEAFF
few | TRBJ1-4 | TRBV6-6 | TRBD1 | TGTGCCAGCAGTTACCCTAGACAGGGCGTTAATGAAAAACTGTTTTTT | CASSYPRQGVNEKLFF
- | TRBJ1-1 | TRBV28 | - | TGTGCCAGCAGTTTTGGGGGCGCGGGCACTGAAGCTTTCTTT | CASSFGGAGTEAFF
many | TRBJ2-1 | TRBV28 | TRBD2 | TGTGCCAGCAGTTTCTACGGGAGGGCCTTCCATGAGCAGTTCTTC | CASSFYGRAFHEQFF
many | TRBJ2-1 | TRBV2 | - | TGTGCCAGCAGTGAAGGGGACCGATACAATGAGCAGTTCTTC | CASSEGDRYNEQFF
- | TRBJ1-5 | TRBV9 | - | TGTGCCAGCAGTGATGGACGGATAAATCAGCCCCAGCATTTT | CASSDGRINQPQHF
- | TRBJ2-2 | TRBV11-2 | TRBD2 | TGTGCCAGCAGCTTAGCGGCGGGTTTGGGACTAGCGGCCAATCGCGCGAACACCGGGGAGCTGTTTTTT | CASSLAAGLGLAANRANTGELFF
- | TRBJ2-1 | TRBV20-1 | TRBD2 | TGCAGTGTTTCCTTGACTAGCGGGAGTCAGCACAATGAGCAGTTCTTC | CSVSLTSGSQHNEQFF
many | TRBJ2-7 | TRBV28 | TRBD1 | TGTGCCAGCAGGACAGGGGGGTCCTACGAGCAGTACTTC | CASRTGGSYEQYF
many | TRBJ1-3 | TRBV20-1 | TRBD1 | TGCAGTGCTAGAGCTACAGGGGGCAGAATCTTAGGGGTGGACACCATATATTTT | CSARATGGRILGVDTIYF
many | TRBJ1-1 | TRBV27 | - | TGTGCCAGCAGTTCCCCCCCACAGGAAGCTTTCTTT | CASSSPPQEAFF
- | TRBJ2-1 | TRBV29-1 | TRBD2 | TGCAGCGTTCTGCTAGCGGGACTAAACAATGAGCAGTTCTTC | CSVLLAGLNNEQFF
many | TRBJ1-1 | TRBV20-1 | TRBD1 | TGCAGTGCCAAAATGGACAGGGGCGCTTTCTTT | CSAKMDRGAFF
many | TRBJ2-1 | TRBV5-1 | - | TGCGCCAGCAGCGTATCGGGCGCATCCTACAATGAGCAGTTCTTC | CASSVSGASYNEQFF
few | TRBJ1-5 | TRBV20-1 | TRBD1 | TGCAGTGCTACTGGACAGGGTTATCAGCCCCAGCATTTT | CSATGQGYQPQHF
- | TRBJ2-4 | TRBV5-1 | - | TGCGCCAGCAGCTTTCCGGACGGGGACATTCAGTACTTC | CASSFPDGDIQYF
many | TRBJ2-2 | TRBV28 | TRBD1 | TGTGCCAGCAGATACCGACAGGGGGCTCGGACCGGGGAGCTGTTTTTT | CASRYRQGARTGELFF
few | TRBJ2-7 | TRBV6-1 | - | TGTGCCGTTGGGGGGCAAACCTACGAGCAGTACTTC | CAVGGQTYEQYF
- | TRBJ2-5 | TRBV6-1 | TRBD2 | TGTGCCCATAGACAGACAGGGACTAGCGGGAGTGGGACCCAGTACTTC | CAHRQTGTSGSGTQYF
many | TRBJ2-1 | TRBV28 | TRBD2 | TGTGCCAGCAGTTTGCCGGGACTAGCGGCCATCCTAGGAAATGAGCAGTTCTTC | CASSLPGLAAILGNEQFF
few | TRBJ1-2 | TRBV20-1 | - | TGCAGTGGGCAAAAACCTAACTATGGCTACACCTTC | CSGQKPNYGYTF
many | TRBJ1-2 | TRBV7-2 | - | TGTGCCAGCAGCTTAGTACAGGTCGATAGGGGCTACACCTTC | CASSLVQVDRGYTF
many | TRBJ1-1 | TRBV2 | - | TGTGCCAGGTCGACAGGAGGCTTGAACACTGAAGCTTTCTTT | CARSTGGLNTEAFF